This T cell receptor (beta chain) originates from a study of T cells in Graves' hyperthyroidism and ophthalmopathy (dated by TCRdb to the late 2010s). Regarding the complete study: A discovery cohort of around 98 patients, roughly 45 with Graves' ophthalmopathy and under 60 with stable Graves' hyperthyroidism, was used to find distinguishing TCR V-J signatures. Prospective prediction of ophthalmopathy was tested in an independent validation cohort of some 20 hyperthyroidism patients and approximately 17 patients who later progressed to ophthalmopathy. The 95 to 100 discovery patients were divided at random into training and test sets in a 7:3 ratio. In more than 5 Graves' hyperthyroidism patients, the study also compared T-cell repertoires from thyroid tissue with T-cell repertoires from blood. After blood sampling, hyperthyroidism patients were treated with methimazole at a starting dose of 30 mg daily, and ophthalmopathy patients were treated with high-dose intravenous methylprednisolone. The paper reports TCR Vbeta CDR3 sequencing of about 140 peripheral blood samples: some 41 ophthalmopathy, 70 to 85 hyperthyroidism and about 17 progressor patients.

TCR beta CDR3 regions were amplified from RNA transcripts. For the first round of RT-PCR on the TCR CDR3, the HTBI primer set was used together with the Qiagen OneStep RT-PCR kit. A second multiplex PCR round built the libraries, followed by size selection and purification. Paired-end sequencing of the libraries was performed with 100 bp reads on an Illumina HiSeq2000. Per the source publication's procedure: SOAPnuke was used to process the raw data, removing reads that contained adapters or uncalled bases, had a mean Phred below 15, or lacked an exact match to the constant primer or identifier. COPE v1.2.5 was used to merge high-quality paired reads, and clonotypes were defined as unique nucleotide sequences. Clonotypes were aligned to IMGT TRBV, TRBD and TRBJ reference segments using MiTCR v1.1. The analysis included only V-J combinations with a frequency above 0.0001, which together covered approximately 99% of the repertoires. The TCS score was defined as F50 (clonal expansion) divided by E x V (chaos), with BLOSUM62-based TCRdist calculated between CDR3 peptides within each V-J. Welch's t-statistics and random forest reduced roughly 540 V-J features to around 14, which were used in a naive Bayes classifier (R e1071). The Morisita-Horn index was used to measure how similar the thyroid and blood repertoires were. TCRdb reanalyzed the raw reads on its own, using fastp at Q25 for trimming and MiXCR for clone calling, and kept in-frame beta chains. Each entry is one CDR3 protein sequence, shown with its most common DNA and genes. These V and J calls are TCRdb output, not the study's own analysis. Within this sample are hundreds of thousands of distinct CDR3 sequences, with 40% to 55% of them counted one time only. The biggest ten clones account for approximately 7.2% of the sample.

The paper as a whole reports these results and caveats: Most expanded thyroid clonotypes (frequency above 0.001) were also found in blood, which suggests that blood repertoires may mirror thyroid immune responses. A model built on a 13 V-J signature distinguished ophthalmopathy from stable hyperthyroidism, reaching approximately 89% sensitivity and under 84% specificity in cross-validation and 80%/75% in testing. In validation, the model predicted progression to ophthalmopathy a median of roughly six months before onset, with about 64% sensitivity and almost 75% specificity. No statistical method was used to fix the sample size in advance, and group allocation was not hidden from the investigators.

From the cysteine through the phenylalanine, the CDR3 covers 15 amino acids. The CDR3 DNA has 45 bases and is translated from base 1. Via the germline V gene, CDR1 is SGDLS and CDR2 YYNGEE. V loses 4 bases, J loses 1 base, and the germline ends lie 15 bases apart. Any patient with an uncontrolled infection, another autoimmune disease, pregnancy or lactation was excluded. Diagnoses relied on clinical symptoms, serum thyroxine and TRAb, thyroid ultrasound and orbital computed tomography. Total RNA was extracted with Trizol reagent, and quality was checked on an Agilent 2100 Bioanalyzer. In this sample, this clonotype turned up a few times. Its antigen remains unidentified. Per-nucleotide qualities are absent, and no much larger clonotype sits a single base away.

The receptor was derived from an adult man with Graves' disease, either hyperthyroidism or ophthalmopathy (not recorded which). Sequences were obtained from peripheral blood or thyroid tissue (not recorded which). The chain was built from TRBV9 and TRBJ2-7; the D gene identity is not certain. The DNA sequence reads TGTGCCAGCAGCCAAGATCTGGATCCATCCTACGAGCAGTACTTC. This gives the protein CASSQDLDPSYEQYF.